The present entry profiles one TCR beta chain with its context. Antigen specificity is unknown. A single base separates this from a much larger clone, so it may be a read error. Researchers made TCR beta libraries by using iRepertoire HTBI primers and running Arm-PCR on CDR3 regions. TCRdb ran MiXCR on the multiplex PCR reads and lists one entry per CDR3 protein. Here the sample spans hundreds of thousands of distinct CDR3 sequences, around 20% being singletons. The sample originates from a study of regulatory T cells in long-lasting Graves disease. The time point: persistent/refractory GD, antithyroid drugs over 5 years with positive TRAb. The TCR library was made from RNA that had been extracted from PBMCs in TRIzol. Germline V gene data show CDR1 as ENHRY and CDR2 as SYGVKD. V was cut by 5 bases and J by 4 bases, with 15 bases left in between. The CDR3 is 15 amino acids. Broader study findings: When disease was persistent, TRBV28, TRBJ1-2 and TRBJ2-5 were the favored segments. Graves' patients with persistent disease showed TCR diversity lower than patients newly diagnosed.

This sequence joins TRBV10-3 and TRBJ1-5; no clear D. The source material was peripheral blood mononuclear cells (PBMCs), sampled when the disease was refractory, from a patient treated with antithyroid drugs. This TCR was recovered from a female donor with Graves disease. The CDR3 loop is CAISYSLWENQPQHF. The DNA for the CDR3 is TGTGCCATCAGTTACTCCCTTTGGGAGAATCAGCCCCAGCATTTT.